A selection of T cell receptor beta chains follows, all from one sample in a study of T-cell memory formation after mild COVID-19. From the 5' RACE reads, TCRdb called clonotypes with MiXCR, one entry per CDR3 protein. This table has 190,000 or so distinct CDR3 sequences, roughly 10% appearing once. The sequenced material came from PBMCs or a T cell subset sorted from them (not recorded which). Receptors were obtained from a man between 18 and 29 years old who had mild COVID-19 (a few samples of this study predate the infection). Cell type and time point are not known. Both conserved end residues are part of each CDR3. D genes are given only for firm matches. Rows may omit the clone size; those that give it use once, few, many or a size class.

>TRBV7-3|few|TRBJ2-3|TRBD2
TGTGCCAGCAGCTCGGGACTAGGAGTAGATACGCAGTATTTT
CASSSGLGVDTQYF
>TRBV20-1|-|TRBJ2-3|TRBD2
TGCAGTATACCTGGCTTGGGTAGCGGGGACACAGATACGCAGTATTTT
CSIPGLGSGDTDTQYF
>TRBV3-1|-|TRBJ2-7|TRBD1
TGTGCCAGCAGCCTCCGGGACAGGGTGGCGAAGGACGAGCAGTACTTC
CASSLRDRVAKDEQYF
>TRBV12-3/TRBV12-4|few|TRBJ1-2|TRBD1
TGTGCCAGCAGTTTTGGGGACAGGGGGCCCGCGGGCTACACCTTC
CASSFGDRGPAGYTF
>TRBV28|-|TRBJ2-3|-
TGTGCCAGCAGTTTAGTCCAGGGGACATTAAATACGCAGTATTTT
CASSLVQGTLNTQYF
>TRBV7-2|many|TRBJ1-2|-
TGTGCCAGCAGCCATTCGAACTATGGCTACACCTTC
CASSHSNYGYTF
>TRBV12-3/TRBV12-4|many|TRBJ2-2|-
TGTGCCAGCACTCTCGCCACCGGGACAGAGCTGTTTTTT
CASTLATGTELFF
>TRBV23-1|-|TRBJ1-4|-
TGCGCCAGCAGATTCCGGGACGGTCATAATGAAAAACTGTTTTTT
CASRFRDGHNEKLFF
>TRBV7-8|-|TRBJ1-5|-
TGTGCCAGCTCCGGGAGGGGCGGCAATCAGCCCCAGCATTTT
CASSGRGGNQPQHF
>TRBV6-5|-|TRBJ2-3|-
TGTGCCAGCAGTTCAAGGGCCGGGGTCACAGATACGCAGTATTTT
CASSSRAGVTDTQYF
>TRBV7-2|-|TRBJ2-7|TRBD2
TGTGCCAGCAGCTTAGTTCCGCGGGGGGGCTCCTACGAGCAGTACTTC
CASSLVPRGGSYEQYF
>TRBV3-1|few|TRBJ1-1|-
TGTGCCAGCAGCCAAGCGGGAGATGAAGCTTTCTTT
CASSQAGDEAFF
>TRBV7-9|few|TRBJ2-3|TRBD2
TGTGCCAGCAGCTTAGTGGTCGGGGGGGCAGATACGCAGTATTTT
CASSLVVGGADTQYF
>TRBV7-3|many|TRBJ2-2|TRBD2
TGTGCCAGCAGCCTAGGGACTAGCACCGGGGAGCTGTTTTTT
CASSLGTSTGELFF
>TRBV4-2|few|TRBJ2-3|TRBD2
TGTGCCAGCAGCCAAGGACTAGCTGGAGATACGCAGTATTTT
CASSQGLAGDTQYF
>TRBV6-6|few|TRBJ2-1|TRBD2
TGTGCCAGCAGTTACCCCCGGGGACTAGCTGGCAATGAGCAGTTCTTC
CASSYPRGLAGNEQFF
>TRBV6-2/TRBV6-3|-|TRBJ1-3|-
TGTGCCAGCCGGAGTTATGGAAACACCATATATTTT
CASRSYGNTIYF
>TRBV7-8|many|TRBJ2-3|-
TGTGCCAGCAGCTTAGGCGGGGGCGCCACAGATACGCAGTATTTT
CASSLGGGATDTQYF
>TRBV7-2|few|TRBJ2-4|-
TGTGCCAGCAGCTTAAATCTGGTAGGCGACATTCAGTACTTC
CASSLNLVGDIQYF
>TRBV2|-|TRBJ1-1|TRBD1
TGTGCCAGCTCGACAGGGAGGGACACTGAAGCTTTCTTT
CASSTGRDTEAFF
>TRBV9|-|TRBJ2-5|-
TGTGCCAGCAGCCCGCGTACGGAGCAAGAGACCCAGTACTTC
CASSPRTEQETQYF
>TRBV20-1|few|TRBJ2-6|-
TGCAGTGCTATAGAAAGCTCTGGGGCCAACGTCCTGACTTTC
CSAIESSGANVLTF
>TRBV20-1|few|TRBJ1-6|-
TGCAGTGCTAGAGTCCTAGGGGCACCCCTCCACTTT
CSARVLGAPLHF
>TRBV9|few|TRBJ1-2|TRBD1
TGTGCCAGCAGCGTAAACACAGGGGCCTATGGCTACACCTTC
CASSVNTGAYGYTF
>TRBV3-1|-|TRBJ1-2|-
TGTGCCAGCAGCCACCGACCGAGCTATGGCTACACCTTC
CASSHRPSYGYTF
>TRBV6-5|-|TRBJ1-2|-
TGTGCCAGCAGGGGGGCAGGTTCAGAGTATGGCTACACCTTC
CASRGAGSEYGYTF
>TRBV4-2|few|TRBJ2-1|-
TGTGCCAGCAGCCAAGATGAGGGGACCAATGAGTTCTTC
CASSQDEGTNEFF
>TRBV10-3|-|TRBJ1-1|-
TGTGCCACAGTGTTAGGAGGGGAGAACACTGAAGCTTTCTTT
CATVLGGENTEAFF
>TRBV10-3|few|TRBJ2-4|-
TGTGCCATCACGAGGGAACCCCCTGGGGCCAAAAACATTCAGTACTTC
CAITREPPGAKNIQYF
>TRBV7-2|-|TRBJ2-4|TRBD2
TGTGCCAGCAGCTTGACTTTCGGTAGCGGGGGGGCTGGAAACATTCAGTACTTC
CASSLTFGSGGAGNIQYF
>TRBV28|few|TRBJ1-6|-
TGTGCCAGCAGGGCTCAGGACAGACTGAGAAGACCCCTCCACTTT
CASRAQDRLRRPLHF
>TRBV29-1|few|TRBJ2-7|TRBD1
TGCAGCGTGGGGGACAGGGGAACCTACGAGCAGTACTTC
CSVGDRGTYEQYF
>TRBV19|-|TRBJ1-2|-
TGTGCCAGTAGTATAGACTACAGCTATGGCTACACCTTC
CASSIDYSYGYTF
>TRBV7-3|few|TRBJ2-5|-
TGTGCCAGCAGCTTGGAGACAGCGGGGACCCAGTACTTC
CASSLETAGTQYF
>TRBV4-2|-|TRBJ2-7|TRBD2
TGTGCCAGCAGCCAATGGGGGGGGTACGAGCAGTACTTC
CASSQWGGYEQYF
>TRBV20-1|-|TRBJ2-1|-
TGCAGTGCCCCATTCCGAAACCTCCGGGACGCAGGAGAGCAGTTCTTC
CSAPFRNLRDAGEQFF
>TRBV18|-|TRBJ2-5|-
TGTGCCAGCTCACCGTCGGCCCTTCGGGACCAGTACTTC
CASSPSALRDQYF
>TRBV7-9|-|TRBJ2-5|TRBD2
TGTGCCAGCAGCTCCCTCGGGGGGGGGTCGTACCAAGAGACCCAGTACTTC
CASSSLGGGSYQETQYF
>TRBV5-1|-|TRBJ1-4|-
TGCGCCAGCAGGTTCGGAGATGAAAAACTGTTTTTT
CASRFGDEKLFF
>TRBV4-2|few|TRBJ1-2|-
TGTGCCAGCAGCCAAGAGAGGGTCAGCTATGGCTACACCTTC
CASSQERVSYGYTF